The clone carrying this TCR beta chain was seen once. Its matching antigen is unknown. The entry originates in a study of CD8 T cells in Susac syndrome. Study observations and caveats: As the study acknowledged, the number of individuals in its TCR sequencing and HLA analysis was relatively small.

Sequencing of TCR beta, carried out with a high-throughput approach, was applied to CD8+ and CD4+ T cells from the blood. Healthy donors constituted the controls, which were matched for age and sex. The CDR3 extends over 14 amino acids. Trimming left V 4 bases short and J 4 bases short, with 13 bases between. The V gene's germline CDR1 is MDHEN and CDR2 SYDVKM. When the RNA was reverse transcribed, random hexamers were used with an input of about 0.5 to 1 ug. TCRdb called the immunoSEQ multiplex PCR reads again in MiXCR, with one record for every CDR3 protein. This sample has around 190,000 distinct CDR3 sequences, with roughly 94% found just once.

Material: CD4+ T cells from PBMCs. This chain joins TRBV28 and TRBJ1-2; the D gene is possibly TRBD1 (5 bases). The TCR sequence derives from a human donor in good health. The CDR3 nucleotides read TGTGCCAGCAGTTACCCGGGGGGGGGCTATGGCTACACCTTC. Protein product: CASSYPGGGYGYTF.